These 17 T cell receptor beta chains were all obtained from the same sample, sequenced in a study of T cell repertoires in cytomegalovirus infection. TCRdb re-derived calls from the reads in MiXCR, one entry per CDR3 protein. The data show hundreds of thousands of distinct CDR3 sequences, about a sixth seen once. Specimen: PBMCs. The receptors were sampled from a human donor in good health (CMV status not recorded). Some clones in this sample may be carry-over from other donors' samples.

In this sample, this clonotype turned up a few times. The chain couples TRBV7-2 to TRBJ2-3, with D possibly being TRBD1 (6 bases). V was cut by 0 bases and J by 4 bases, with 14 bases left in between. Per the germline V gene, CDR1 is SGHTA and CDR2 is FQGNSA. The length of the CDR3 is 16 residues. The CDR3 region is CASSLAWNRASDTQYF. CDR3 coding DNA: TGTGCCAGCAGCTTAGCGTGGAACAGGGCCTCAGATACGCAGTATTTT.

The chain carries TRBV6-1 and TRBJ1-1; the D gene is possibly TRBD1 (5 bases). V lost 6 bases, J lost 3 bases, and 11 bases lay in between. From germline, CDR1 is MNHNS and CDR2 SASEGT. The CDR3 covers 13 residues. CDR3 in DNA: TGTGCCAGCAGGAGACCGGGGGACACTGAAGCTTTCTTT. Its translation is CASRRPGDTEAFF.

The chain couples TRBV7-2 to TRBJ1-5; D unresolved. CDR1 is SGHTA and CDR2 is FQGNSA in the germline V gene. The V end lost 8 bases, the J end lost 1 base, and 6 bases lay between the germline ends. This CDR3 contains 12 residues. For the CDR3, the DNA is TGTGCCAGCCAGACCAGCAATCAGCCCCAGCATTTT. The encoded protein is CASQTSNQPQHF.

The chain employs TRBV7-9 and TRBJ1-2; D ambiguous. The V end lost 8 bases, the J end lost 2 bases, and 24 bases lay between the germline ends. In germline, CDR1 is SEHNR, CDR2 FQNEAQ (reference sequence). This CDR3 comprises 17 residues. The CDR3 reads CASYFRVKLGRNYGYTF. CDR3 DNA: TGTGCCAGCTATTTTAGGGTAAAGCTGGGGAGAAACTATGGCTACACCTTC. Looking up the rest from reference TRBV7-9 and TRBJ1-2 gives the full variable domain: DTGVSQNPRHKITKRGQNVTFRCDPISEHNRLYWYRQTLGQGPEFLTYFQNEAQLEKSRLLSDRFSAERPKGSFSTLEIQRTEQGDSAMYLCASYFRVKLGRNYGYTFGSGTRLTVV.

This clonotype has only a few counts. The chain recombines TRBV7-2 with TRBJ2-7; D is perhaps TRBD1 (6 bases). The CDR3 is 16 residues long. Trimming shortened V by 8 bases and J by 2 bases, and 22 bases separated the two germline ends. In germline, CDR1 is SGHTA, CDR2 FQGNSA. CDR3 sequence: CASAAAVGQGTYEQYF. As DNA, the CDR3 is TGTGCCAGCGCGGCCGCTGTGGGGCAGGGGACCTACGAGCAGTACTTC. Full variable domain (outside the CDR3, taken from reference TRBV7-2 and TRBJ2-7): GAGVSQSPSNKVTEKGKDVELRCDPISGHTALYWYRQSLGQGLEFLIYFQGNSAPDKSGLPSDRFSAERTGGSVSTLTIQRTQQEDSAVYLCASAAAVGQGTYEQYFGPGTRLTVT.

This clonotype has a count of ten or more. This rearrangement joins TRBV6-1 to TRBJ2-5; D ambiguous. Trimming left V 2 bases short and J 4 bases short, with 5 bases between. The length of the CDR3 is 12 residues. Germline values: CDR1 MNHNS, CDR2 SASEGT. CDR3 in amino acids: CASSEQGETQYF. The CDR3 nucleotides are TGTGCCAGCAGTGAACAAGGAGAGACCCAGTACTTC.

This clonotype occurred a few times. V usage is TRBV20-1 and J usage is TRBJ1-1, with a weak D call TRBD1 (6 bases). The V end was cut by 5 bases, the J end by 3 bases, with 16 bases between. CDR1 DFQATT and CDR2 SNEGSKA come from the germline V gene (reference sequence). This CDR3 comprises 14 residues. Here the CDR3 DNA reads TGCAGTGCTGGAGGGGGGGGGGCTTACACTGAAGCTTTCTTT. Its protein product is CSAGGGGAYTEAFF.

V is TRBV2 and J is TRBJ2-7; D is perhaps TRBD1 (5 bases). V was cut by 7 bases and J by 7 bases, with 17 bases left in between. CDR1 is SNHLY, CDR2 FYNNEI, per germline. The CDR3 spans 13 residues. This chain's CDR3 is CASIGRAVGEQYF. In nucleotides, the CDR3 is TGTGCCAGCATTGGCAGGGCAGTCGGGGAGCAGTACTTC.

This clonotype was seen a few times. This chain links TRBV12-3 or TRBV12-4 with TRBJ2-7; the D gene could be TRBD1 or TRBD2 (5 bases each). This CDR3 is built from 13 residues. Trimming removed 4 bases at V and 9 bases at J, with 16 bases between. The CDR3 sequence: CASSSGTSMRQYF. CDR3 DNA: TGTGCCAGCAGTTCGGGGACGTCAATGAGGCAGTACTTC.

At least ten counts were recorded for this clonotype. The V call is TRBV7-2, the J call TRBJ1-5, with a tentative D call TRBD1 (6 bases). The CDR3 covers 14 residues. The V gene's germline CDR1 is SGHTA and CDR2 FQGNSA. V was trimmed by 5 bases and J by 4 bases, leaving 12 bases between them. The DNA of the CDR3 is TGTGCCAGCAGCGCCACAGGGATGAATCAGCCCCAGCATTTT. As protein: CASSATGMNQPQHF.

This chain uses TRBV20-1 with TRBJ1-2; D remains ambiguous. Trimming shortened V by 0 bases and J by 0 bases, and 11 bases separated the two germline ends. CDR3 length: 15 residues. Germline V gene data show CDR1 as DFQATT and CDR2 as SNEGSKA (reference sequence). The CDR3: CSARDSRGANYGYTF. CDR3 nucleotides: TGCAGTGCTAGAGACTCCCGTGGGGCTAACTATGGCTACACCTTC.

V usage is TRBV12-3 or TRBV12-4 and J usage is TRBJ1-2; possible D gene TRBD1, 6 bases. The CDR3 totals 14 residues. The V end lost 2 bases, the J end lost 6 bases, and 13 bases lay between the germline ends. The CDR3: CASSLSNRAHGYTF. In DNA form, the CDR3 reads TGTGCCAGCAGTTTAAGTAACAGGGCGCATGGCTACACCTTC.

The rearrangement links TRBV2 to TRBJ1-2, with 10 bases that match TRBD1. V shed 10 bases, J shed 2 bases, and the junction held 4 bases outside the gene matches. The CDR3 length is 13 residues. Germline values: CDR1 SNHLY, CDR2 FYNNEI. The CDR3 loop is CATGDRGNYGYTF. For the CDR3, the DNA is TGTGCCACTGGGGACAGGGGCAACTATGGCTACACCTTC. Full variable domain (rest looked up from reference TRBV2 and TRBJ1-2): EPEVTQTPSHQVTQMGQEVILRCVPISNHLYFYWYRQILGQKVEFLVSFYNNEISEKSEIFDDQFSVERPDGSNFTLKIRSTKLEDSAMYFCATGDRGNYGYTFGSGTRLTVV.

The gene calls are TRBV19 and TRBJ1-1; TRBD1 aligns across 8 bases. Germline V lookup: CDR1 LNHDA, CDR2 SQIVND (reference sequence). Trimming cost V 3 bases and J 4 bases; bases outside gene matches: 4. The CDR3 spans 14 residues. Here the CDR3 reads CASSIGQGGTEAFF. The DNA of the CDR3 is TGTGCCAGTAGTATTGGACAGGGCGGCACTGAAGCTTTCTTT.

The chain is built from TRBV7-2 and TRBJ1-1, with D perhaps matching TRBD1 (6 bases). Trimming removed 3 bases from V and 5 bases from J, with 13 bases in between. The CDR3 has 14 residues. Germline loops: CDR1 SGHTA, CDR2 FQGNSA. The CDR3 DNA sequence: TGTGCCAGCAGCTTGGGGGGGCGCACAACTGAAGCTTTCTTT. This translates into CASSLGGRTTEAFF. The full variable domain, completed using reference TRBV7-2 and TRBJ1-1, is GAGVSQSPSNKVTEKGKDVELRCDPISGHTALYWYRQSLGQGLEFLIYFQGNSAPDKSGLPSDRFSAERTGGSVSTLTIQRTQQEDSAVYLCASSLGGRTTEAFFGQGTRLTVV.

This clonotype was detected a few times. V and J are TRBV4-1 and TRBJ1-5; D not resolved. Looked up from germline, CDR1 is MGHRA and CDR2 is YSYEKL. The CDR3 contains 12 residues. V dropped 7 bases and J dropped 4 bases, with 8 bases sitting between them. DNA of the CDR3: TGCGCCAGCACTGAGTGGAATCAGCCCCAGCATTTT. Translation gives CASTEWNQPQHF.

The chain links TRBV20-1 to TRBJ1-5; 7 bases match TRBD1. Germline-derived CDR1 and CDR2 are DFQATT and SNEGSKA (reference sequence). The V and J ends lost 4 bases and 6 bases, in that order; junction bases with no gene match: 3. The CDR3 is 12 amino acids. DNA of the CDR3: TGCAGTGCTAAAGGGGGCGGTCAGCCCCAGCATTTT. This gives the protein CSAKGGGQPQHF.